This TCR beta chain originates from a study of T cell responses to AZD1222 COVID-19 vaccine. The study's findings and limits: No repertoire was sampled before or during the peak T cell response, only after it. The study identified only five to seven AZD1222 recipients as seropositive at baseline.

About this clone itself: Its specificity is unknown.

Profiling relied on immunoSEQ multiplex PCR, and the TCRdb table lists in-frame clones only, not all of them. The sample has around 110,000 clones; 85% to 90% are singletons. The CDR3 is 14 residues long. The germline V and J ends were trimmed by 5 bases and 4 bases, with 12 bases remaining between them. The V gene's germline CDR1 is MGHRA and CDR2 YSYEKL. The V call is TRBV4-1, the J call TRBJ1-3; D gene uncertain. This specimen was peripheral blood, taken on day 0 of AZD1222 vaccination. The clonotype comes from an adult in good health. CDR3 in amino acids: CASSRGLDGNTIYF. The CDR3 nucleotides read TGCGCCAGCAGCAGAGGGCTTGACGGAAACACCATATATTTT.